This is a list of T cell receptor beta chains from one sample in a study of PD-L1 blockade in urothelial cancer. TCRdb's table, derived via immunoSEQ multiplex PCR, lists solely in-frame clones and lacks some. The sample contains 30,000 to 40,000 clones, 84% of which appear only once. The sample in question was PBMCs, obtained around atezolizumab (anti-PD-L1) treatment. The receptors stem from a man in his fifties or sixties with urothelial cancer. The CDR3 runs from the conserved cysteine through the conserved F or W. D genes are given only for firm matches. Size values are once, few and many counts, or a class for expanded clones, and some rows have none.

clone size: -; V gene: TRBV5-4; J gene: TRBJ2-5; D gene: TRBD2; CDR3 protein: CASSGLAGGPETQYF; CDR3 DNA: TGTGCCAGCTCTGGACTAGCGGGAGGACCCGAGACCCAGTACTTC
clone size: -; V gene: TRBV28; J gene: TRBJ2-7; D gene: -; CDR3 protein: CASSQQYEQYF; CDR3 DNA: TGTGCCAGCAGTCAACAATACGAGCAGTACTTC
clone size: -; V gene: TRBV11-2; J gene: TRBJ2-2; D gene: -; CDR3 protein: CASSTKHTGELFF; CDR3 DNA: TGTGCCAGCAGTACTAAGCACACCGGGGAGCTGTTTTTT
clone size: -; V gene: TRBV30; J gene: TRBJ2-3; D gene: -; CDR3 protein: CAWTGGLGLSGDTQYF; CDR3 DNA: TGTGCCTGGACTGGGGGACTGGGCCTTTCTGGAGATACGCAGTATTTT
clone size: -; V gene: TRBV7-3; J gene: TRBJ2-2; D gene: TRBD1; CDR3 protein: CASSDRGTGELFF; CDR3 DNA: TGTGCCAGCAGCGACAGGGGGACCGGGGAGCTGTTTTTT
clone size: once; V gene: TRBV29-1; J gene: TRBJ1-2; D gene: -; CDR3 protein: CSVEPTPRGYTF; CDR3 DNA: TGCAGCGTTGAACCCACCCCGCGGGGCTACACCTTC
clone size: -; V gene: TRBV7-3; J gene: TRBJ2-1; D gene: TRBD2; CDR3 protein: CASSLSSSGEQFF; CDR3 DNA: TGTGCCAGCAGCCTATCATCTAGCGGTGAGCAGTTCTTC
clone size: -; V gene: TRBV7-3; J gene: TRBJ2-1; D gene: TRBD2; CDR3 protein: CASSLQAGSSYNEQFF; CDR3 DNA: TGTGCCAGCAGCTTACAAGCGGGAAGCTCCTACAATGAGCAGTTCTTC
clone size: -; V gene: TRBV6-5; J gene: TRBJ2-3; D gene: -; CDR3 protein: CASTMERGSDTQYF; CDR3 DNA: TGTGCCAGCACCATGGAAAGGGGGTCAGATACGCAGTATTTT
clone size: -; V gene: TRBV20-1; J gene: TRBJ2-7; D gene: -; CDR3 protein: CSALYSYEQYF; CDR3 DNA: TGCAGTGCTTTATACTCCTACGAGCAGTACTTC
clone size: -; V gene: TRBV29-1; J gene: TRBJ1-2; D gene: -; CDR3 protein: CSAEEAQPNYGYTF; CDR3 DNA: TGCAGCGCAGAAGAGGCCCAACCTAACTATGGCTACACCTTC
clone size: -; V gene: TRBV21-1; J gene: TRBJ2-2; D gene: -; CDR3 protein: CASSSPRLVLFF; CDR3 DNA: TGTGCCAGCAGCTCCCCCAGACTAGTGCTGTTTTTT
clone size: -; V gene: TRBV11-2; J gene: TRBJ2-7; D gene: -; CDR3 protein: CASSPSREQYF; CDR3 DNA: TGTGCCAGCAGCCCATCGAGGGAGCAGTACTTC
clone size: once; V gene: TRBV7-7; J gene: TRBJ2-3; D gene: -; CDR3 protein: CASRGGTGHGADTQYF; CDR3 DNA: TGTGCTAGCAGGGGGGGGACGGGACACGGGGCAGATACGCAGTATTTT
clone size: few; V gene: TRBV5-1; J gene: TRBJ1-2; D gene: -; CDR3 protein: CASSLEGNYGYTF; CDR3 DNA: TGCGCCAGCAGCTTGGAGGGGAACTATGGCTACACCTTC
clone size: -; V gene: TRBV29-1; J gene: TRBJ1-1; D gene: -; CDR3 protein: CSARVDTEAFF; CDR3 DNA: TGCAGCGCCCGGGTGGACACTGAAGCTTTCTTT
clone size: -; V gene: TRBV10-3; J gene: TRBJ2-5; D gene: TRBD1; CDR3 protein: CAISDHNKDRGRGETQYF; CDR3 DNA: TGTGCCATCAGTGACCACAACAAGGACAGGGGAAGAGGAGAGACCCAGTACTTC
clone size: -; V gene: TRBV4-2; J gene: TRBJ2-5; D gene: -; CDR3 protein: CASSQEVGSEGTQYF; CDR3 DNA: TGTGCCAGCAGCCAAGAAGTCGGCTCTGAGGGGACCCAGTACTTC
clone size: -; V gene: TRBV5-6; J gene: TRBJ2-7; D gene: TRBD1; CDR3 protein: CASSPDRGIHEQYF; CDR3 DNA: TGTGCCAGCAGCCCGGACAGGGGAATCCACGAGCAGTACTTC
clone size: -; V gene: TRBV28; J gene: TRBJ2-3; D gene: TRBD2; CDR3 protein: CASSLGREGLADTQYF; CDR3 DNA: TGTGCCAGCAGTTTAGGACGGGAGGGCCTAGCAGATACGCAGTATTTT
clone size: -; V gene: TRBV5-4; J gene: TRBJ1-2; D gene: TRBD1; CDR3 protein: CASSPDRAGYGYTF; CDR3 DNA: TGTGCCAGCAGCCCGGACAGGGCGGGCTATGGCTACACCTTC
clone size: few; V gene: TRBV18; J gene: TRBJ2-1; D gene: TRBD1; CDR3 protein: CASSPPDRVSYNEQFF; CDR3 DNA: TGTGCCAGCTCACCCCCCGACAGGGTGAGCTACAATGAGCAGTTCTTC
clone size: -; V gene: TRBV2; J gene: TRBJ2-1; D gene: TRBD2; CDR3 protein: CASSPPGLAGNNEQFF; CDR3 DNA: TGTGCCAGCAGTCCTCCGGGACTAGCGGGGAACAATGAGCAGTTCTTC
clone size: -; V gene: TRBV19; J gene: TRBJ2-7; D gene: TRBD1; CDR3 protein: CASSKLRGPDTYEQYF; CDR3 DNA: TGTGCCAGTAGTAAACTAAGGGGGCCGGATACCTACGAGCAGTACTTC
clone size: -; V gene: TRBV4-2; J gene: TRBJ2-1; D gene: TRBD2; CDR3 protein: CASSQDGSTSGSLDEQFF; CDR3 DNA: TGTGCCAGCAGCCAAGATGGGTCGACTAGCGGGAGCCTAGATGAGCAGTTCTTC
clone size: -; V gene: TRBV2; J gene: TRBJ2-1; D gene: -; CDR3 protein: CASAGASSSYNEQFF; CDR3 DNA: TGTGCCAGCGCGGGGGCGTCGAGCTCCTACAATGAGCAGTTCTTC
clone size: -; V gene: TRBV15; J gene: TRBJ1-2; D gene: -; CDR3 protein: CATSPSTGNYGYTF; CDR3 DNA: TGTGCCACCAGCCCCTCTACGGGGAACTATGGCTACACCTTC
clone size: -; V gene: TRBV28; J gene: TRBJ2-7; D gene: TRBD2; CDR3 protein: CASRRRQGGIDEQYF; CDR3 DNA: TGTGCCAGCAGAAGAAGGCAGGGAGGGATCGACGAGCAGTACTTC
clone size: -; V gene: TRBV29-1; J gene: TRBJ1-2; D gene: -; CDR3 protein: CSVGQNYGYTF; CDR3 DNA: TGCAGCGTTGGACAGAACTATGGCTACACCTTC
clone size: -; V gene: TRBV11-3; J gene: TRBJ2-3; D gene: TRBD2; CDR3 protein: CASSWGLAVGGGPSTDTQYF; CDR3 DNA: TGTGCCAGCAGCTGGGGACTAGCGGTCGGAGGTGGGCCTAGCACAGATACGCAGTATTTT
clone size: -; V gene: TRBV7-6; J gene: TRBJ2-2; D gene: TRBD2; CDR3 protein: CASSRDYQNTGELFF; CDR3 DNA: TGTGCCAGCAGCAGGGACTACCAGAACACCGGGGAGCTGTTTTTT
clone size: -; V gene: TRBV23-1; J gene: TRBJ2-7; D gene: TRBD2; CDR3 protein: CASSQSLSTEGPSVAGVNEQYF; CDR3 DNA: TGCGCCAGCAGTCAATCGCTCTCGACCGAGGGCCCCTCGGTGGCGGGAGTGAACGAGCAGTACTTC
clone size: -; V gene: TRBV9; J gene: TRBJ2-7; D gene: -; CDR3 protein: CASSESGHDSYEQYF; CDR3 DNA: TGTGCCAGCAGCGAGAGCGGGCACGACTCCTACGAGCAGTACTTC
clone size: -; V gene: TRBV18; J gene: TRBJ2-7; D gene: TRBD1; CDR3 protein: CASSPGTGGNEQYF; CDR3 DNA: TGTGCCAGCTCACCAGGGACAGGGGGGAACGAGCAGTACTTC
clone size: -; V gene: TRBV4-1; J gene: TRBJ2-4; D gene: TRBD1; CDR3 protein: CASSQVGTGSNIQYF; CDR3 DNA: TGCGCCAGCAGCCAGGTGGGGACAGGCTCGAACATTCAGTACTTC
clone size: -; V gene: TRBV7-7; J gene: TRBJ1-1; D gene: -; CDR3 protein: CASSLGQNTEAFF; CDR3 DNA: TGTGCTAGCAGCTTAGGGCAAAACACTGAAGCTTTCTTT
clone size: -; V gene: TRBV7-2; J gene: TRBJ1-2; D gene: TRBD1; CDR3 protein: CASSRVGQGGSYTF; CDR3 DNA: TGTGCCAGCAGTCGGGTAGGACAGGGAGGCAGCTACACCTTC
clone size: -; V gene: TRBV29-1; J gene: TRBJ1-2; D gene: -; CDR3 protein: CSVKVGSNYGYTF; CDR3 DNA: TGCAGCGTGAAAGTGGGCAGTAACTATGGCTACACCTTC
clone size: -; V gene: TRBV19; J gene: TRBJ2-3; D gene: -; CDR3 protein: CASSTPGIPDDTQYF; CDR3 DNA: TGTGCCAGTAGTACCCCCGGGATTCCCGATGATACGCAGTATTTT
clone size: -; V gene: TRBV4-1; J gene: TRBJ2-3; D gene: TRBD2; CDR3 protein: CASSQGVSGSGTDTQYF; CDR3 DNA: TGCGCCAGCAGCCAAGGGGTTAGCGGGAGTGGAACAGATACGCAGTATTTT
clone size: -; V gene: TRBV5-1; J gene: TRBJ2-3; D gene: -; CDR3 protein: CASSLIGTSASTDTQYF; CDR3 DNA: TGCGCCAGCAGCTTGATCGGGACTTCCGCTAGCACAGATACGCAGTATTTT
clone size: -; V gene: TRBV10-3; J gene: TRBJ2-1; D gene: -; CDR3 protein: CAISETGADNEQFF; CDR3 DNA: TGTGCCATCAGTGAAACGGGAGCGGATAATGAGCAGTTCTTC
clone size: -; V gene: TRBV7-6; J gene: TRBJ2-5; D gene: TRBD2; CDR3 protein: CASSLGFSGSGETQYF; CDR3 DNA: TGTGCCAGCAGCTTAGGCTTTAGCGGGAGTGGGGAGACCCAGTACTTC